This is a list of T cell receptor beta chains from one sample in a study of response to subunit inactivated influenza vaccine. One entry per CDR3 protein, called by TCRdb with MiXCR from the RT-PCR reads. The sample lists roughly 780,000 distinct CDR3 sequences; roughly 18% were seen once. The source material was PBMCs from blood, sampled around 5 days after vaccination. The source of these receptors is a man between 50 and 59 years old who received an inactivated influenza vaccine. Both conserved end residues are part of each CDR3. Fields, in order: V gene, D gene, clone size, J gene, CDR3 protein, CDR3 DNA. D genes are given only for firm matches. Clone size appears in some rows only: once, few, many, or a class for an expanded clone.

v_gene: TRBV29-1
d_gene: TRBD2
abundance: NA
j_gene: TRBJ2-7
CDR3aa: CSVDPAPAGGPYEQYF
CDR3nt: TGCAGCGTTGACCCTGCCCCCGCGGGAGGCCCCTACGAGCAGTACTTC

v_gene: TRBV29-1
d_gene: NA
abundance: NA
j_gene: TRBJ2-5
CDR3aa: CSVEAPSPYQETQYF
CDR3nt: TGCAGCGTTGAAGCTCCCTCACCGTACCAAGAGACCCAGTACTTC

v_gene: TRBV10-3
d_gene: NA
abundance: few
j_gene: TRBJ2-7
CDR3aa: CAISESGPSYEQYF
CDR3nt: TGTGCCATCAGTGAGTCAGGTCCCTCCTACGAGCAGTACTTC

v_gene: TRBV2
d_gene: NA
abundance: NA
j_gene: TRBJ2-7
CDR3aa: CATGGGSYEQYF
CDR3nt: TGTGCCACCGGCGGCGGATCCTACGAGCAGTACTTC

v_gene: TRBV7-2
d_gene: TRBD1
abundance: few
j_gene: TRBJ2-7
CDR3aa: CASEDRGLSNEQYF
CDR3nt: TGTGCCAGCGAAGACAGGGGGCTTTCCAACGAGCAGTACTTC

v_gene: TRBV29-1
d_gene: TRBD2
abundance: many
j_gene: TRBJ2-3
CDR3aa: CSVEIPSGSTDTQYF
CDR3nt: TGCAGCGTTGAAATCCCTAGCGGGAGCACAGATACGCAGTATTTT

v_gene: TRBV11-2
d_gene: TRBD2
abundance: NA
j_gene: TRBJ2-3
CDR3aa: CASSLGSGLATDTQYF
CDR3nt: TGTGCCAGCAGCTTAGGGTCAGGACTAGCGACAGATACGCAGTATTTT

v_gene: TRBV20-1
d_gene: NA
abundance: NA
j_gene: TRBJ2-1
CDR3aa: CSARDFRAAGNEQFF
CDR3nt: TGCAGTGCTAGAGATTTCCGGGCGGCCGGGAATGAGCAGTTCTTC

v_gene: TRBV20-1
d_gene: NA
abundance: few
j_gene: TRBJ2-2
CDR3aa: CSATRGHPGAGELFF
CDR3nt: TGCAGTGCCACGAGGGGACATCCGGGGGCCGGGGAGCTGTTTTTT

v_gene: TRBV7-2
d_gene: TRBD2
abundance: many
j_gene: TRBJ2-1
CDR3aa: CASSLATLGGTSGRRPYNEQFF
CDR3nt: TGTGCCAGCAGCTTAGCCACTTTAGGCGGGACTAGCGGGAGAAGGCCCTACAATGAGCAGTTCTTC

v_gene: TRBV7-2
d_gene: TRBD2
abundance: many
j_gene: TRBJ2-1
CDR3aa: CASSLGTSGGTEQFF
CDR3nt: TGTGCCAGCAGCTTAGGGACTAGCGGGGGAACTGAGCAGTTCTTC

v_gene: TRBV28
d_gene: NA
abundance: few
j_gene: TRBJ2-5
CDR3aa: CASNQGGGKTQYF
CDR3nt: TGTGCCAGCAACCAAGGGGGAGGAAAGACCCAGTACTTC

v_gene: TRBV5-5
d_gene: NA
abundance: NA
j_gene: TRBJ1-4
CDR3aa: CASSFRTENEKLFF
CDR3nt: TGTGCCAGCAGCTTTAGGACAGAGAATGAAAAACTGTTTTTT

v_gene: TRBV11-2
d_gene: TRBD1
abundance: NA
j_gene: TRBJ1-2
CDR3aa: CASSLDGTGRGGYTF
CDR3nt: TGTGCCAGCAGCTTAGACGGGACAGGGAGGGGAGGCTACACCTTC

v_gene: TRBV29-1
d_gene: TRBD2
abundance: few
j_gene: TRBJ2-3
CDR3aa: CSALTSGYTDTQYF
CDR3nt: TGCAGCGCCCTAACTAGCGGGTACACAGATACGCAGTATTTT

v_gene: TRBV7-2
d_gene: NA
abundance: few
j_gene: TRBJ2-7
CDR3aa: CASSRRDHYEQYF
CDR3nt: TGTGCCAGCAGCCGGCGGGACCACTACGAGCAGTACTTC

v_gene: TRBV19
d_gene: NA
abundance: few
j_gene: TRBJ1-2
CDR3aa: CASSVQGRVHGYTF
CDR3nt: TGTGCCAGTAGTGTCCAGGGTAGGGTCCATGGCTACACCTTC

v_gene: TRBV10-3
d_gene: NA
abundance: NA
j_gene: TRBJ2-7
CDR3aa: CAIRGQSSYEQYF
CDR3nt: TGTGCCATCAGGGGACAAAGCTCCTACGAGCAGTACTTC

v_gene: TRBV6-1
d_gene: NA
abundance: NA
j_gene: TRBJ2-1
CDR3aa: CASSPRGGISYNEQFF
CDR3nt: TGTGCCAGCAGCCCCCGGGGTGGGATCTCCTACAATGAGCAGTTCTTC

v_gene: TRBV12-3/TRBV12-4
d_gene: NA
abundance: once
j_gene: TRBJ2-1
CDR3aa: CASSGLEYEQFF
CDR3nt: TGTGCCAGCAGCGGTCTGGAGTATGAGCAGTTCTTC

v_gene: TRBV3-1
d_gene: NA
abundance: NA
j_gene: TRBJ2-1
CDR3aa: CASSHKIGGFEQFF
CDR3nt: TGTGCCAGCAGCCACAAGATTGGGGGTTTTGAGCAGTTCTTC

v_gene: TRBV7-2
d_gene: TRBD1
abundance: few
j_gene: TRBJ2-2
CDR3aa: CASSQGGGYTGELFF
CDR3nt: TGTGCCAGCAGCCAAGGGGGCGGATACACCGGGGAGCTGTTTTTT

v_gene: TRBV20-1
d_gene: TRBD1
abundance: few
j_gene: TRBJ1-1
CDR3aa: CSASGQGLAAKEAFF
CDR3nt: TGCAGTGCTAGCGGACAGGGGTTGGCCGCGAAAGAAGCTTTCTTT

v_gene: TRBV6-2/TRBV6-3
d_gene: NA
abundance: NA
j_gene: TRBJ2-7
CDR3aa: CASSQVEGDEQYF
CDR3nt: TGTGCCAGCAGCCAGGTCGAGGGGGACGAGCAGTACTTC

v_gene: TRBV20-1
d_gene: TRBD2
abundance: NA
j_gene: TRBJ2-5
CDR3aa: CSSFPLAIWETQYF
CDR3nt: TGCAGTTCCTTTCCACTAGCGATTTGGGAGACCCAGTACTTC

v_gene: TRBV20-1
d_gene: TRBD1
abundance: NA
j_gene: TRBJ2-7
CDR3aa: CSASPDRGTYEQYF
CDR3nt: TGCAGTGCTAGTCCGGACAGGGGTACCTACGAGCAGTACTTC

v_gene: TRBV3-1
d_gene: TRBD1
abundance: few
j_gene: TRBJ2-1
CDR3aa: CASSQIGQERPEQFF
CDR3nt: TGTGCCAGCAGCCAAATCGGACAGGAAAGGCCTGAGCAGTTCTTC

v_gene: TRBV20-1
d_gene: NA
abundance: NA
j_gene: TRBJ1-6
CDR3aa: CSVITGGYNSPLHF
CDR3nt: TGCAGTGTTATTACAGGAGGGTATAATTCACCCCTCCACTTT